One and the same sample provided the 13 T cell receptor beta chains below, sequenced in a study of CD8 T cells in ankylosing spondylitis. Findings and caveats of the study: Several highly homologous variants formed a TCR beta motif that appeared characteristic of ankylosing spondylitis blood.

TCRdb re-derived calls from the 5' RACE reads in MiXCR, one entry per CDR3 protein. The table shows some 800,000 distinct CDR3 sequences, with about 10% occurring only once. For these TCRs, the target antigens are not known. The sample comprised blood, either unsorted or a sorted T cell fraction (not recorded which). The receptors come from a male donor with ankylosing spondylitis.

Only a few counts were recorded for this clonotype. J is TRBJ1-1 and V is TRBV6-5; D gene uncertain. The CDR3 is 13 residues long. The V end lost 0 bases, the J end lost 9 bases, and 11 bases lay between the germline ends. Per the germline V gene, CDR1 is MNHEY and CDR2 is SVGAGI. The CDR3: CASSYSDREQAFF. In DNA form, the CDR3 reads TGTGCCAGCAGTTACTCAGATAGGGAACAAGCTTTCTTT.

V is TRBV5-1 and J is TRBJ1-1; D gene ambiguous. Per germline, CDR1 SGHRS and CDR2 YFSETQ. The CDR3 extends over 14 amino acids. V was trimmed by 0 bases and J by 1 base, leaving 7 bases between them. As DNA, the CDR3 is TGCGCCAGCAGCTTGGAACCGCCGAACACTGAAGCTTTCTTT. This sequence encodes CASSLEPPNTEAFF.

This clonotype has just a few counts. The chain employs TRBV29-1 and TRBJ1-1, with a possible D match to TRBD1 (5 bases). Germline CDR1 and CDR2: SQVTM and ANQGSEA. The CDR3 has 14 residues. The V and J ends lost 5 bases and 1 base respectively, with 14 bases between them. The CDR3 nucleotides read TGCAGCGTTAGAAGGGGCGGGCAGAACACTGAAGCTTTCTTT. Its translation: CSVRRGGQNTEAFF.

V gene TRBV20-1 combines with J gene TRBJ1-3, with 8 nucleotides matching TRBD1. The CDR3 is 13 amino acids. Unmatched junction bases numbered 4, after V lost 7 bases and J lost 2 bases. The germline CDR1 and CDR2 sequences are DFQATT and SNEGSKA (reference sequence). CDR3 in DNA: TGCAGTGTTACAGGGGGGCCTGGAAACACCATATATTTT. Encoded protein: CSVTGGPGNTIYF.

This clonotype has ten or more counts. The gene calls are TRBV20-1 and TRBJ2-5; 7 nucleotides line up with TRBD1. CDR3 length equals 16 residues. CDR1 and CDR2 (germline): DFQATT, SNEGSKA (reference sequence). The J segment lost 2 bases and the V segment lost 5 bases, leaving 14 bases of the junction unmatched. The CDR3 DNA reads TGCAGTGCTCTTCCCCCGACAGGGTGGGGGCAAGAGACCCAGTACTTC. It codes for CSALPPTGWGQETQYF.

This clonotype was counted only a few times. This chain joins TRBV4-3 and TRBJ2-1, with TRBD1 matching over 9 bases. Germline V gives CDR1 LGHNA, CDR2 YSLEER. The junction had 8 bases not matched to a gene; V was cut back by 2 bases and J by 15 bases. The CDR3 runs 13 residues. The CDR3 loop reads CASSQSQGDRVFF. The CDR3 DNA reads TGCGCCAGCAGCCAAAGTCAGGGGGACAGGGTGTTCTTC.

This clonotype showed up many times. The chain combines TRBV29-1 with TRBJ2-3; 9 bases are a match to TRBD2. CDR1 and CDR2 (germline): SQVTM, ANQGSEA. CDR3 length: 19 amino acids. The ends lost 0 bases at V and 0 bases at J; junction bases unmatched: 13. CDR3 sequence (DNA): TGCAGCGTTGAAGATCGATCCCTCACTAGCGGGTTTAGCACAGATACGCAGTATTTT. As protein: CSVEDRSLTSGFSTDTQYF.

This clonotype was seen a handful of times. The chain combines TRBV6-2 or TRBV6-3 with TRBJ2-1; 16 positions match TRBD2. V lost 7 bases, J lost 3 bases, and 12 bases stayed unmatched. CDR1 and CDR2 (germline): MNHEY, SVGEGT. The CDR3 loop spans 19 amino acids. The chain's CDR3 is CASTQTGLAGGSIYNEQFF. For the CDR3, the DNA is TGTGCCAGCACCCAAACGGGACTAGCGGGAGGGTCGATCTACAATGAGCAGTTCTTC.

This clonotype was detected only a few times. The chain couples TRBV6-2 or TRBV6-3 to TRBJ2-1; TRBD2 matches 14 bases. CDR1 is MNHEY and CDR2 is SVGEGT in the germline V gene. The CDR3 has 20 residues. V gave up 4 bases and J gave up 4 bases; unmatched junction bases: 15. DNA for the CDR3: TGTGCCAGCAGTTCGCTGACTAGCGGGAGGGCCGAGCTTATATACAATGAGCAGTTCTTC. It is translated as CASSSLTSGRAELIYNEQFF.

This chain connects TRBV5-1 to TRBJ2-5, with D unclear. V was pared by 0 bases and J by 5 bases, with 11 bases between. Germline values: CDR1 SGHRS, CDR2 YFSETQ. The CDR3 is 14 amino acids. The CDR3 reads CASSLEPSWETQYF. CDR3 nucleotides: TGCGCCAGCAGCTTGGAGCCCTCCTGGGAGACCCAGTACTTC.

This clonotype was seen a few times. The CDR3 sequence is CASTFAGVKGETQYF. In nucleotides, the CDR3 is TGTGCCAGCACGTTCGCAGGGGTAAAGGGGGAGACCCAGTACTTC. This chain uses TRBV6-5 with TRBJ2-5, with D tentatively TRBD1 (6 bases). Germline CDR1 and CDR2: MNHEY and SVGAGI. Trimming pared 7 bases from V and 5 bases from J, leaving 20 bases between. The CDR3 is 15 amino acids.

This clonotype was recorded a few times. The CDR3 region is CASSWTVDQPQHF. The CDR3 bases are TGTGCCAGCAGTTGGACGGTGGATCAGCCCCAGCATTTT. The chain employs TRBV28 and TRBJ1-5; D remains unclear. Germline V gives CDR1 MDHEN, CDR2 SYDVKM. This CDR3 spans 13 amino acids. Between the trimmed V and J ends, which lost 4 bases and 5 bases, there was a span of 9 bases.

This clonotype came up many times. The gene calls are TRBV10-2 and TRBJ2-7; 8 bases fit TRBD2. The CDR3 length is 15 residues. Germline V gives CDR1 WSHSY, CDR2 SAAADI. The junction had 15 bases not matched to a gene; V was cut back by 8 bases and J by 6 bases. CDR3 loop: CASEKREYYPGEQYF. The DNA for the CDR3 is TGCGCCAGCGAGAAGCGGGAGTACTATCCCGGCGAGCAGTACTTC.